The rows below give T cell receptor beta chains drawn from one sample of a study of blood T cell repertoires in COVID-19. The protocol was immunoSEQ multiplex PCR, while the TCRdb copy is restricted to in-frame clones and leaves out a portion. Among roughly 300,000 clones listed, around 86% were seen once. Sequences were obtained from peripheral blood. Receptor source: a human donor in a cohort sampled during active COVID-19. The CDR3 runs from the conserved cysteine through the conserved F or W. Only part of the rows carry a size: once, few, many, or a class if the clone is expanded.

TRBV10-3,once,CAISSVAPQGETQYF
TRBV20-1,.,CSASFGFLTNEKLFF
TRBV3-1/TRBV3-2,.,CASSQDRRGGQYF
TRBV7-2,.,CASSLGTAETQYF
TRBV11-3,.,CASSREDSYNEQFF
TRBV7-3,few,CASSFSTGGTGELFF
TRBV4-1,.,CASSHGPGTRGIEQYF
TRBV10-3,.,CAISESGRGILNYGYTF
TRBV21-1,.,CASCPGGDCVYGYTF
TRBV18,.,CASSPAQGYEQYF
TRBV3-1/TRBV3-2,.,CASSQSGFYEQYF
TRBV6-5,.,CASSYDGGYGYTF
TRBV21-1,many,CASSKQVHFSKNIQYF
TRBV28,.,CASRDRLTSYNSPLHF
TRBV6-6,.,CASTDSSSSGANVLTF
TRBV5-1,.,CASSLGASGSYEQYF
TRBV23-1,.,CASSQCTSGPNTGELFF
TRBV28,.,CALSQGNGYEQYF
TRBV6-5,.,CATRGGRQNYEQYF
TRBV5-6,.,CASSSQVSEQYF
TRBV27,few,CASSLSIDAGPNEQFF
TRBV9,.,CASSVGGTGVDEQFF
TRBV16,.,CASSQRGRGNSNQPQHF
TRBV7-2,.,CASSQPGGFGGYTF
TRBV13,once,CASSSPGGPETQYF
TRBV6-2/TRBV6-3,.,CASSYGTKETQYF
TRBV10-2,.,CASRELQGTGELFF
TRBV9,few,CASSVGVSASGELFF
TRBV9,.,CASSLIGVLNEQFF
TRBV18,.,CASSLAGGQVSYGYTF